Listed here is a single TCR beta chain. Per germline, CDR1 SGHRS and CDR2 YFSETQ. V was clipped by 0 bases and J by 6 bases, with 7 bases between them. The CDR3 is 13 amino acids. This entry belongs to a study of OX40 agonist ivuxolimab in advanced cancers. Study as a whole: At 0.01 to 10 mg/kg, ivuxolimab was administered intravenously to patients every 2 weeks. In three patients, partial responses were observed, one with hepatocellular carcinoma and two with cutaneous melanoma.

Here immunoSEQ multiplex PCR was the method, and the copy in TCRdb shows in-frame clones only, minus some. The sample consists of some 57,000 clones, 90% of them appearing once. Patients with a history of autoimmune disease or on systemic immunosuppression were excluded. The sample was CD4+ or CD8+ T cells sorted from blood, taken in a trial of the OX40 agonist ivuxolimab. This TCR derives from an adult with an advanced solid tumor such as melanoma, head and neck, liver or kidney cancer. The chain joins TRBV5-1 to TRBJ2-1, with D possibly matching TRBD2 (5 bases). In DNA, the CDR3 is TGCGCCAGCAGCTTGGATCGGGGCAATGAGCAGTTCTTC. Translating gives CASSLDRGNEQFF.